The clone carrying this TCR beta chain was picked up many times. Its specificity is unknown. These data come from a study of T cells in Graves' hyperthyroidism and ophthalmopathy. Study at large: Peripheral blood sampling occurred at initial diagnosis, before any treatment. Study-wide results and limits: Appearing also in blood were most of the thyroid clonotypes expanded above 0.001. Ophthalmopathy was identified by the model a median 6.5 months ahead of onset.

CDR1 and CDR2 (germline): SGDLS, YYNGEE. There are 15 residues in the CDR3. The V end was cut by 1 base, the J end by 0 bases, with 10 bases between. 10 ml fresh peripheral blood yielded the PBMCs. Researchers took RNA transcripts and amplified the TCR beta CDR3 regions from them. The TCR CDR3 first-round RT-PCR relied on the HTBI primer set. TCRdb ran MiXCR on the multiplex PCR reads and lists one entry per CDR3 protein. The table has about 500,000 distinct CDR3 sequences, approximately 14% seen once. The sequenced material came from blood. The chain employs TRBV9 and TRBJ1-1, with D perhaps matching TRBD1 (5 bases). This clonotype was obtained from a woman under 30 with Graves' hyperthyroidism. This CDR3 reads CASSVTGGVNTEAFF. The CDR3 coding sequence is TGTGCCAGCAGCGTAACAGGCGGGGTGAACACTGAAGCTTTCTTT.